The 23 T cell receptor beta chains presented below share a single source sample, sequenced in a study of graft-versus-host responses after intestinal transplantation. Sequenced by immunoSEQ multiplex PCR; TCRdb stores in-frame clones only, minus some. The sample includes around 50,000 clones, roughly 89% of them seen just once. Specimen: PBMCs, collected 26 days after transplant. The receptors derive from a human patient who received an intestinal transplant, so some T cells may come from the graft donor.

This clone was found once. The V gene is TRBV5-1, the J gene TRBJ1-5; D perhaps matches TRBD1 (6 bases). In germline, CDR1 is SGHRS, CDR2 YFSETQ. This CDR3 spans 16 amino acids. V was clipped by 4 bases and J by 0 bases, with 14 bases between them. CDR3 amino acids: CASSPGHVNSNQPQHF. The CDR3 DNA reads as TGCGCCAGCAGCCCGGGACATGTCAATAGCAATCAGCCCCAGCATTTT.

V gene TRBV14 combines with J gene TRBJ1-3; D is undetermined. Trimming took 4 bases from V and 4 from J, leaving 5 bases between them. This CDR3 is built from 12 residues. From germline, CDR1 is SGHDN and CDR2 FVKESK. The CDR3 here is CASSPGGNTIYF. CDR3 DNA sequence: TGTGCCAGCAGCCCGGGAGGAAACACCATATATTTT. Full variable domain (remainder filled in from reference TRBV14 and TRBJ1-3): EAGVTQFPSHSVIEKGQTVTLRCDPISGHDNLYWYRRVMGKEIKFLLHFVKESKQDESGMPNNRFLAERTGGTYSTLKVQPAELEDSGVYFCASSPGGNTIYFGEGSWLTVV.

V is TRBV6-4 and J is TRBJ2-1; TRBD2 might be the D (5 bases). In germline, CDR1 is MRHNA, CDR2 SNTAGT. The CDR3 has 15 residues. Trimming stripped 2 bases from V and 0 bases from J, with 8 bases between. The CDR3 sequence is CASSDVASSYNEQFF. CDR3 coding DNA: TGTGCCAGCAGTGACGTAGCGAGCTCCTACAATGAGCAGTTCTTC.

The CDR3 region has the DNA TGTGCCAGCAGTTTCGTCGTCGGGGAGGACGGCCCCCGAGCCTACGAGCAGTACTTC. Translated: CASSFVVGEDGPRAYEQYF. This chain connects TRBV28 to TRBJ2-7, with D perhaps matching TRBD2 (6 bases). CDR1 MDHEN and CDR2 SYDVKM come from the germline V gene. The ends were cut back, 3 bases at V and 2 bases at J, with 26 bases in the middle. The CDR3 is 19 amino acids.

V and J are TRBV27 and TRBJ2-3; 7 nucleotides agree with TRBD2. With V trimmed by 6 bases and J by 0 bases, 15 bases remained unmatched. The germline V gene has CDR1 MNHEY and CDR2 SMNVEV (reference sequence). CDR3 length: 18 amino acids. The CDR3 is CASRPEASGSSSTDTQYF. The CDR3 DNA sequence: TGTGCCAGCAGACCAGAGGCTAGCGGCTCCTCTAGCACAGATACGCAGTATTTT.

The chain has TRBV28 and TRBJ2-7, with D uncertain. The CDR3 covers 10 residues. V was cut by 3 bases and J by 6 bases, with 3 bases left in between. Per the germline V gene, CDR1 is MDHEN and CDR2 is SYDVKM. The CDR3 coding sequence is TGTGCCAGCAGTTTTATCGAGCAGTACTTC. Its protein product is CASSFIEQYF.

The chain is built from TRBV15 and TRBJ2-5; TRBD1 might be the D (5 bases). The V gene lost 0 bases and the J gene lost 2 bases, with 13 bases spanning the gap. The CDR3 is 16 amino acids. Germline V gene lookup returns CDR1 LNHNV and CDR2 YYDKDF (reference sequence). The CDR3 is CATSRDPRDRQETQYF. DNA of the CDR3: TGTGCCACCAGCAGAGATCCAAGAGACAGACAAGAGACCCAGTACTTC.

The chain employs TRBV2 and TRBJ2-7; D remains unclear. The CDR3 contains 12 residues. In germline, CDR1 is SNHLY, CDR2 FYNNEI. The V gene lost 7 bases and the J gene lost 4 bases, with 11 bases spanning the gap. Written as DNA, the CDR3 is TGTGCCAGCACCGACTCCTTTTACGAGCAGTACTTC. Protein product: CASTDSFYEQYF.

V usage is TRBV4-1 and J usage is TRBJ1-6; no clear D gene. Trimming took 2 bases from V and 4 from J, leaving 12 bases between them. The V gene's germline CDR1 is MGHRA and CDR2 YSYEKL. The CDR3 is made up of 16 amino acids. CDR3 in amino acids: CASSQRGSSYNSPLHF. For the CDR3, the DNA is TGCGCCAGCAGCCAACGAGGGTCCTCATATAATTCACCCCTCCACTTT.

J is TRBJ1-5 and V is TRBV6-1; 10 bases agree with TRBD1. The ends lost 7 bases at V and 7 bases at J; junction bases unmatched: 7. CDR3 length equals 14 residues. Germline-derived CDR1 and CDR2 are MNHNS and SASEGT. The CDR3 here is CASKGQGLRQPQHF. In DNA, the CDR3 is TGTGCCAGCAAGGGACAGGGGTTAAGGCAGCCCCAGCATTTT.

This clone was counted once. This chain connects TRBV4-1 to TRBJ1-5, with D uncertain. The V and J ends lost 1 base and 0 bases respectively, with 16 bases between them. The CDR3 is 18 amino acids. In germline, CDR1 is MGHRA, CDR2 YSYEKL. The CDR3 DNA sequence: TGCGCCAGCAGCCAAGGCTCGGGTCGAGACTATAGCAATCAGCCCCAGCATTTT. Its translation is CASSQGSGRDYSNQPQHF.

The chain has TRBV7-6 and TRBJ2-1; tentatively, D is TRBD2 (6 bases). This CDR3 contains 12 residues. With 3 bases removed from V and 12 bases from J, the gap between germline ends came to 12 bases. Per the germline V gene, CDR1 is SGHVS and CDR2 is FNYEAQ. The CDR3 DNA reads as TGTGCCAGCAGCTTCGGGGGAAGTGGGCAGTTCTTC. It translates to CASSFGGSGQFF.

This clone was observed a few times. V usage is TRBV7-3 and J usage is TRBJ1-2, with TRBD1 matching 7 bases. The germline gives CDR1 SGHTA, CDR2 FQGTGA. The CDR3 loop spans 14 amino acids. V shed 3 bases and J 6 bases; nucleotides not matched to a gene: 7. The CDR3 reads CASSLGQGVDGYTF. CDR3 DNA sequence: TGTGCCAGCAGCTTGGGGCAGGGGGTTGATGGCTACACCTTC.

This chain joins TRBV5-1 and TRBJ2-1; 8 bases align to TRBD1. There are 15 residues in the CDR3. Germline V gene data show CDR1 as SGHRS and CDR2 as YFSETQ. The V and J ends lost 2 bases and 1 base, in that order; junction bases with no gene match: 2. For the CDR3, the DNA is TGCGCCAGCAGCTTCGGACAGGGTTCCTACAATGAGCAGTTCTTC. Its protein is CASSFGQGSYNEQFF. Full variable domain (rest looked up from reference TRBV5-1 and TRBJ2-1): KAGVTQTPRYLIKTRGQQVTLSCSPISGHRSVSWYQQTPGQGLQFLFEYFSETQRNKGNFPGRFSGRQFSNSRSEMNVSTLELGDSALYLCASSFGQGSYNEQFFGPGTRLTVL.

The V and J genes are TRBV29-1 and TRBJ1-2; D uncertain. V shed 3 bases and J shed 8 bases, with 10 bases lying between them. Germline CDR1 and CDR2: SQVTM and ANQGSEA. The CDR3 loop spans 11 amino acids. CDR3 region: CSVEAARGYTF. Here the CDR3 DNA reads TGCAGCGTTGAGGCCGCCAGAGGCTACACCTTC.

The rearrangement joins TRBV6-6 to TRBJ1-2; TRBD1 might be the D (5 bases). In germline, CDR1 is MNHNY, CDR2 SVGAGI (reference sequence). Between the trimmed V and J ends, which lost 6 bases and 3 bases, there was a span of 17 bases. The CDR3 spans 15 residues. The CDR3 reads CASSGTQGRDYGYTF. CDR3 DNA: TGTGCCAGCAGCGGGACTCAAGGGCGAGACTATGGCTACACCTTC.

The rearrangement links TRBV9 to TRBJ2-1; 7 bases line up with TRBD2. Germline values: CDR1 SGDLS, CDR2 YYNGEE. This CDR3 region has 15 residues. Trimming took 2 bases from V and 7 from J; bases not matched to a gene: 9. The CDR3 bases are TGTGCCAGCAGCGTCGGCGGGAGAGATGGGAATGAGCAGTTCTTC. Encoded protein: CASSVGGRDGNEQFF.

This clone was detected a few times. The rearrangement links TRBV6-1 to TRBJ2-7; D gene unclear. V lost 2 bases and J 4 bases, leaving 18 bases between the germline ends. The CDR3 spans 16 residues. Per the germline V gene, CDR1 is MNHNS and CDR2 is SASEGT. For the CDR3, the DNA is TGTGCCAGCAGTGAAATCGATCAGGTTTCTACATACGAGCAGTACTTC. The encoded protein is CASSEIDQVSTYEQYF.

This chain links TRBV6-5 with TRBJ2-2; no firm D call. In germline, CDR1 is MNHEY, CDR2 SVGAGI. V lost 1 base and J lost 7, with 16 bases in between. The CDR3 contains 16 residues. The CDR3 sequence is CASSYWPTPRGGELFF. For the CDR3, the DNA is TGTGCCAGCAGTTACTGGCCGACTCCACGTGGCGGGGAGCTGTTTTTT.

The chain carries TRBV5-1 and TRBJ1-4, with 7 bases that match TRBD1. The germline CDR1 and CDR2 sequences are SGHRS and YFSETQ. Trimming cost V 4 bases and J 8 bases; bases outside gene matches: 11. The CDR3 sequence is 15 residues long. The CDR3 DNA reads as TGCGCCAGCAGCGCCGGGACAGAGGTACTGGAAAAACTGTTTTTT. It specifies CASSAGTEVLEKLFF.

This chain joins TRBV7-2 and TRBJ2-1; 9 bases align to TRBD2. V lost 2 bases and J lost 6; bases outside the gene matches: 2. In germline, CDR1 is SGHTA, CDR2 FQGNSA. The CDR3 totals 14 residues. The CDR3 loop reads CASSLLAGPNEQFF. The CDR3 DNA sequence: TGTGCCAGCAGCTTACTAGCGGGGCCCAATGAGCAGTTCTTC.

The V and J genes are TRBV18 and TRBJ1-4; 7 positions match TRBD1. Germline V CDR1 and CDR2: KGHSH, LQKENI. The V and J ends lost 1 base and 8 bases, in that order; junction bases with no gene match: 7. The CDR3 runs 15 residues. CDR3 residues: CASSPRTGEAEKLFF. The CDR3 DNA is TGTGCCAGCTCACCACGCACAGGGGAGGCCGAAAAACTGTTTTTT.

The chain combines TRBV11-3 with TRBJ2-5; a possible D gene is TRBD1 (7 bases). CDR1 SGHNT and CDR2 YENEEA come from the germline V gene. V lost 2 bases, J lost 3 bases, and 22 bases lay in between. This CDR3 comprises 18 residues. CDR3: CASSLSPGGRPTEETQYF. DNA for the CDR3: TGTGCCAGCAGCTTAAGCCCAGGGGGGCGGCCAACTGAAGAGACCCAGTACTTC.